Here is one T cell receptor beta chain with its context. Its antigen is currently unknown. This entry comes from a study of lymphopenia after photon versus proton radiotherapy. Study conclusions and caveats: Post-nadir diversity loss with photons came from oligoclonal expansion, particularly CD8+ Temra cells. Photon-treated patients lost naive T cells and TCR diversity; proton-treated stayed stable. Larger post-nadir TCR diversity loss correlated inversely with survival in deceased patients.

The data were produced by immunoSEQ multiplex PCR, yet TCRdb's version contains in-frame clones alone and is incomplete. The data hold approximately 66,000 clones, with 75% to 90% observed a single time. The CDR3 extends over 13 amino acids. The germline gives CDR1 SGHRS, CDR2 YFSETQ. Trimming cost V 7 bases and J 3 bases, with 13 bases left between them. V gene TRBV5-1 combines with J gene TRBJ2-5; no clear D gene. The receptor comes from a man in his forties with gastric cancer. Sequencing used peripheral blood, obtained from a patient treated with photon-based radiotherapy. In nucleotides, the CDR3 is TGCGCCAGCTCCCGTTGGGTGGAAGAGACCCAGTACTTC. Its translation is CASSRWVEETQYF.